Listed here is a single TCR beta chain. The entry originates in a study of shared clonotypes between healthy human individuals. Method: immunoSEQ multiplex PCR; TCRdb's copy keeps in-frame clones and lacks some. This repertoire shows around 510,000 clones, around 77% found once; its top ten account for about 11%. Trimming stripped 3 bases from V and 7 bases from J, with 16 bases between. Germline lookup yields CDR1 SGHAT and CDR2 FQNNGV. The CDR3 has 14 residues. V usage is TRBV11-2 and J usage is TRBJ2-7; D possibly uses TRBD1 or TRBD2 (5 bases each). The sequencing sample was made of PBMCs. This TCR came from a middle-aged woman in good health. Some clones in this sample may be carry-over from other donors' samples. The CDR3 loop is CASSLARETGEQYF. DNA for the CDR3: TGTGCCAGCAGCTTGGCCAGGGAGACGGGGGAGCAGTACTTC.